This T cell receptor (beta chain) was profiled in a study of blood T cell repertoires in COVID-19. Across the study: The study drew acute and convalescent COVID-19 samples from the United States, Italy and Spain.

Trimming left V 1 base short and J 6 bases short, with 6 bases between. The CDR3 has 12 residues. In the source study's methods: Nucleated cell counts were estimated from reference gene primer amplification. TCRdb keeps only in-frame clones here, not all; method: immunoSEQ multiplex PCR. V, J and clone size reflect that table, while D and trimming were determined from the DNA. This table has about 100,000 clones, about four fifths appearing once. The chain employs TRBV6-7 and TRBJ1-1; D not certain. TRBV6-7 is filed as an ORF, its function uncertain. Material: peripheral blood. This clonotype was obtained from a human donor in a cohort sampled during active COVID-19. CDR3 in DNA: TGTGCCAGCAGTTACTTGAGGTCTGAAGCTTTCTTT. It translates to CASSYLRSEAFF.